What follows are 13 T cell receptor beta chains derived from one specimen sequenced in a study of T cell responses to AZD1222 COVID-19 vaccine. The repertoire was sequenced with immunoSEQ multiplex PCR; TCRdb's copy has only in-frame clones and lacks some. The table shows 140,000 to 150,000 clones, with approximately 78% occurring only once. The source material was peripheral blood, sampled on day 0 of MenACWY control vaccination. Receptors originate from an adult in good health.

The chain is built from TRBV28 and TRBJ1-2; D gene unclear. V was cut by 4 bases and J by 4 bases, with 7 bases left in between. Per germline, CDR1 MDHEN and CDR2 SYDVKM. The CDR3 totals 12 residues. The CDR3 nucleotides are TGTGCCAGCAGTTCGGGCATCTATGGCTACACCTTC. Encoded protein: CASSSGIYGYTF.

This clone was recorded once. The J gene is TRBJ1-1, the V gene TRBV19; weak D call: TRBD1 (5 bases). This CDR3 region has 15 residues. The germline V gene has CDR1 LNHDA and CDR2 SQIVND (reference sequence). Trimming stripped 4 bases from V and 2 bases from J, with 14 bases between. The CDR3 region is CASSTTTAFNTEAFF. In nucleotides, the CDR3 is TGTGCCAGTAGTACTACGACAGCGTTTAACACTGAAGCTTTCTTT.

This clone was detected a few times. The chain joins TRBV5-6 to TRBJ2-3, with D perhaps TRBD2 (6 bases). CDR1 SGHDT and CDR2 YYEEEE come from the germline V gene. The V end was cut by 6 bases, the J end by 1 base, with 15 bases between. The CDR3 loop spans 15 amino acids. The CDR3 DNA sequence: TGTGCCAGCAACCAAAACGCGGGGCGCACAGATACGCAGTATTTT. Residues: CASNQNAGRTDTQYF.

CDR3 coding DNA: TGTGCCTGGAGTTCTACAGGGGGCGAGCAGTTCTTC. This encodes CAWSSTGGEQFF. The rearrangement links TRBV30 to TRBJ2-1; TRBD1 matches at 9 bases. V shed 2 bases and J 10 bases; nucleotides not matched to a gene: 3. The germline V gene encodes CDR1 GTSNPN and CDR2 SVGIG (reference sequence). This CDR3 contains 12 residues.

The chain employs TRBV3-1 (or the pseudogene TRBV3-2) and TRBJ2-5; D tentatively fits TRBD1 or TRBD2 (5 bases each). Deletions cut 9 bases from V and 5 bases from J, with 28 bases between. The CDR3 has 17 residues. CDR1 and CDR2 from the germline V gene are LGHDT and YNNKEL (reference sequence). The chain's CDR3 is CASSDSSASGAWETQYF. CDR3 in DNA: TGTGCCAGTTCTGACAGTTCGGCATCCGGGGCGTGGGAGACCCAGTACTTC.

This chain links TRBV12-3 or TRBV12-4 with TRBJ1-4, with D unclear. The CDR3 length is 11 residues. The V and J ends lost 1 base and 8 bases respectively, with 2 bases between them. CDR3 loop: CASSLGEKLFF. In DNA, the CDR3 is TGTGCCAGCAGTTTAGGCGAAAAACTGTTTTTT.

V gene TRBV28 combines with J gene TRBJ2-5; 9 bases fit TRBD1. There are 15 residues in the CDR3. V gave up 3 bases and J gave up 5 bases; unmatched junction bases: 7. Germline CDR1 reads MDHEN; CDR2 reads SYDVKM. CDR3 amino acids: CASSLAGTGRETQYF. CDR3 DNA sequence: TGTGCCAGCAGTTTGGCCGGGACAGGGAGGGAGACCCAGTACTTC.

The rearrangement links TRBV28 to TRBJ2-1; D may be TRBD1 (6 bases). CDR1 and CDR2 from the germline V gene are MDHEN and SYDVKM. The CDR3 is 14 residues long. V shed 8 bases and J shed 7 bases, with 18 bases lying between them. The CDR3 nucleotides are TGTGCCAGCGTAGAACAGGGTTTACTTAATGAGCAGTTCTTC. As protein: CASVEQGLLNEQFF.

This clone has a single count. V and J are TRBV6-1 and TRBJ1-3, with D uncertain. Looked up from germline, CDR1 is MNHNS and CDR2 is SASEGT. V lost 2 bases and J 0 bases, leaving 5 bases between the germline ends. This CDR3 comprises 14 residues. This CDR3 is CASSEPVSGNTIYF. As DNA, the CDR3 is TGTGCCAGCAGTGAACCAGTCTCTGGAAACACCATATATTTT.

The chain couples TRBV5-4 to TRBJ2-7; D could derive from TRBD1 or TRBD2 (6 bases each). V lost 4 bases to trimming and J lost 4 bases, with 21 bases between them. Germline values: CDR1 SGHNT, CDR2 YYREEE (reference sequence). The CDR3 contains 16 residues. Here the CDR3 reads CASSGAGGPNPYEQYF. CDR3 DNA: TGTGCCAGCAGCGGAGCCGGGGGCCCGAATCCATACGAGCAGTACTTC.

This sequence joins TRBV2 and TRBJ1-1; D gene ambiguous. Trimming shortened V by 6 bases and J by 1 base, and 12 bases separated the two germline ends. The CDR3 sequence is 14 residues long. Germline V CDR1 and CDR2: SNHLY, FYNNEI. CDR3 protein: CASSETTANTEAFF. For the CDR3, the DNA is TGTGCCAGCAGCGAGACTACGGCGAACACTGAAGCTTTCTTT.

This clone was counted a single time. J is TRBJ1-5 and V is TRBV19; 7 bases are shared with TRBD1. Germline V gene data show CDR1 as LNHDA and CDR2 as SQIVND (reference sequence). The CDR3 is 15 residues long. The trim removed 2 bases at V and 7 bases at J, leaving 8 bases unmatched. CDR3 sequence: CASSIIQGTAQPQHF. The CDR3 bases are TGTGCCAGTAGTATAATACAAGGGACAGCCCAGCCCCAGCATTTT.

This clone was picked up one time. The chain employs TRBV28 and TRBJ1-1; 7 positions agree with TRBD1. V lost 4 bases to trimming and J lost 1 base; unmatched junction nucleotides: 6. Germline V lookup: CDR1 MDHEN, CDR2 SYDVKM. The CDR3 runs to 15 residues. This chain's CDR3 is CASSSQGSGNTEAFF. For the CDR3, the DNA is TGTGCCAGCAGTTCACAGGGGAGCGGGAACACTGAAGCTTTCTTT. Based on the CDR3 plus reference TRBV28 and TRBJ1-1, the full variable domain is DVKVTQSSRYLVKRTGEKVFLECVQDMDHENMFWYRQDPGLGLRLIYFSYDVKMKEKGDIPEGYSVSREKKERFSLILESASTNQTSMYLCASSSQGSGNTEAFFGQGTRLTVV.